This section outlines one T cell receptor (beta chain) sequence together with its context. This specimen comes from a study of blood T cells in healthy people across ages. Germline V lookup: CDR1 MNHEY, CDR2 SVGAGI. V was clipped by 3 bases and J by 9 bases; unmatched bases: 9. The length of the CDR3 is 16 residues. PCR was performed a second time for about 7 to 11 cycles using a sample-barcoded 5' primer and a J-beta primer mix. TCRdb processed the 5' RACE reads anew with MiXCR; each CDR3 protein has one entry. In the table there are about 400,000 distinct CDR3 sequences, more than 45% of which are singletons.

Sample: blood. The clonotype originates from a man aged 60-69 years in good health. The rearrangement joins TRBV6-5 to TRBJ2-2, with 11 bases lining up with TRBD2. CDR3 loop: CASSYRLAGSGRELFF. The CDR3 DNA sequence: TGTGCCAGCAGTTATCGACTAGCGGGGAGCGGCAGGGAGCTGTTTTTT.